This TCR beta chain appears in the sequencing data of a study of blood T cell repertoires in COVID-19. Study at large: Collection of acute and convalescent COVID-19 samples took place in the United States, Italy and Spain. In each case, the material was cDNA or gDNA derived from T cells, B-cell-depleted T cells, or PBMCs.

Original methodology: Reference gene primers were amplified, and this amplification served to estimate nucleated cell counts. Only in-frame clones appear in the TCRdb table, and some are missing; sequencing was by immunoSEQ multiplex PCR. V and J calls and clone size are as listed in that table; D and trimming were resolved from the DNA. The repertoire holds over 250,000 clones, with around 85% as singletons. With 0 bases removed from V and 7 bases from J, the gap between germline ends came to 10 bases. The CDR3 length is 13 residues. The V gene's germline CDR1 is SGHKS and CDR2 YYEKEE (reference sequence).

The chain links TRBV5-5 to TRBJ1-1; D gene ambiguous. Sequenced material: peripheral blood. This receptor was taken from an older woman with acute or convalescent COVID-19. The CDR3 reads CASSLDGRSEAFF. CDR3 DNA sequence: TGTGCCAGCAGCTTGGACGGTAGAAGTGAAGCTTTCTTT.